This T cell receptor beta chain was captured by sequencing in a study of blood T cell repertoires in COVID-19. Study as a whole: There were acute and convalescent COVID-19 samples, and they came from the United States, Italy and Spain.

TCRdb keeps only in-frame clones here, not all; method: immunoSEQ multiplex PCR. The repertoire holds about 220,000 clones, with 75% to 90% as singletons. Only one count was recorded for this clone. Participant ages covered roughly 18 to 90 years across around 22 US areas. Researchers sorted participants into cohorts using their self-reported clinical history. Trimming cost V 6 bases and J 7 bases; bases outside gene matches: 12. Germline loops: CDR1 LNHDA, CDR2 SQIVND (reference sequence). The CDR3 is made up of 16 amino acids. The receptor was derived from a woman aged 40 to 50 with acute COVID-19. The sequencing input was PBMCs or T cells enriched from blood (not recorded which). The gene calls are TRBV19 and TRBJ1-6; 7 bases are a match to TRBD1. The chain's CDR3 is CASRDRGGLRNSPLHF. As DNA, the CDR3 is TGTGCCAGTAGAGATAGAGGGGGCCTTCGAAATTCACCCCTCCACTTT.